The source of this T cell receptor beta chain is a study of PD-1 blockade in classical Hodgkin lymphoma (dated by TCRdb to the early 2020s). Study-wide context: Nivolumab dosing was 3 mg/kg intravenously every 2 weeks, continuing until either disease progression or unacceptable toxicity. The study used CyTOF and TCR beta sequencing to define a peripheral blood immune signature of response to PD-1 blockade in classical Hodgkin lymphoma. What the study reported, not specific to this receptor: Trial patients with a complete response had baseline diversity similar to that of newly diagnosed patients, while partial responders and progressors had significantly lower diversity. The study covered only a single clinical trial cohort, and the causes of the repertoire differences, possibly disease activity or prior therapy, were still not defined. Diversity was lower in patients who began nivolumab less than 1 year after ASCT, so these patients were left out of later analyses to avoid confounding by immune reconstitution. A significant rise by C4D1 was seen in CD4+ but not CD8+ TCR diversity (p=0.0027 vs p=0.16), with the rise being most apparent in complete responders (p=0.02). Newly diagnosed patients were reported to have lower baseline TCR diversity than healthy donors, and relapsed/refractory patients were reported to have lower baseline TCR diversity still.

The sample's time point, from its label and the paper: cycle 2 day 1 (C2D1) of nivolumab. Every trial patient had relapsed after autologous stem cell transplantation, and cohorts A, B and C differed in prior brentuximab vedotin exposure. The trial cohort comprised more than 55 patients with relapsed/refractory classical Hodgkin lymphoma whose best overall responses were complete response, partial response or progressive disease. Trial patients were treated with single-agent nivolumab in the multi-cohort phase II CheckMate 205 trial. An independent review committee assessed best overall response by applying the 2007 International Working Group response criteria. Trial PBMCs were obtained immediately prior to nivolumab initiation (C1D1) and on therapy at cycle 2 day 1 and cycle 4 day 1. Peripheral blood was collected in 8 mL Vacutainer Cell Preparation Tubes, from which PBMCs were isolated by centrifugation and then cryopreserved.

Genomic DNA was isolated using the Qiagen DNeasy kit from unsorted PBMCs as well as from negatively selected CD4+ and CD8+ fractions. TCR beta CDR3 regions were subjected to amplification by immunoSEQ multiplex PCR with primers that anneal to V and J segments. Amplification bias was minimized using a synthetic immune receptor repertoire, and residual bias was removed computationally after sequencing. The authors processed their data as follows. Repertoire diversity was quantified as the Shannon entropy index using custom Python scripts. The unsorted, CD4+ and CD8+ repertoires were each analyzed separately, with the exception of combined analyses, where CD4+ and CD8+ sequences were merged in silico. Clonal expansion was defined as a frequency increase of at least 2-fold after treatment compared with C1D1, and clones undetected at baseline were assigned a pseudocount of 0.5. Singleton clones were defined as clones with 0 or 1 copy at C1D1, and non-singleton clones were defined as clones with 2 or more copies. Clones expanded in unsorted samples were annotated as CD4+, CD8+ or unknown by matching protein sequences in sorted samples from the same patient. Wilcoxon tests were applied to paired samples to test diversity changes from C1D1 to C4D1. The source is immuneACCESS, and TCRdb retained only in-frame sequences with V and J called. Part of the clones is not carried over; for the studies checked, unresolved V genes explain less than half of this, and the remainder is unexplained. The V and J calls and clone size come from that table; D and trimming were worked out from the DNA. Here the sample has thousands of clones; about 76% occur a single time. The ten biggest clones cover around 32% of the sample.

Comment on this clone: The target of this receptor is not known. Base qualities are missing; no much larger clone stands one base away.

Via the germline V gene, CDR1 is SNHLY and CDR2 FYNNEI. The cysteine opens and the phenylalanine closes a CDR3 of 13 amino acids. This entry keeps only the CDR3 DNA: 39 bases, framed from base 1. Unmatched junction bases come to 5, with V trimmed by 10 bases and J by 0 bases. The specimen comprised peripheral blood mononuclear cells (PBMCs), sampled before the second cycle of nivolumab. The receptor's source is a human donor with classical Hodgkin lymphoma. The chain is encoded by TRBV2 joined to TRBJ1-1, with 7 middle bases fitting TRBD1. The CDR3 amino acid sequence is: CATTGQMNTEAFF. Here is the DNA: TGTGCCACGACAGGGCAAATGAACACTGAAGCTTTCTTT. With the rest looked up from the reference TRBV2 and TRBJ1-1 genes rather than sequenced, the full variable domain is EPEVTQTPSHQVTQMGQEVILRCVPISNHLYFYWYRQILGQKVEFLVSFYNNEISEKSEIFDDQFSVERPDGSNFTLKIRSTKLEDSAMYFCATTGQMNTEAFFGQGTRLTVV.